Listed below are T cell receptor beta chains from one sample, sequenced in a study of PD-1 blockade in classical Hodgkin lymphoma. The table came from immunoSEQ multiplex PCR; TCRdb's copy has only in-frame clones and leaves some out. Among around 20,000 clones listed, 80% were seen once. The sample in question was peripheral blood mononuclear cells (PBMCs), obtained before the second cycle of nivolumab. The receptor source for this set is a human donor with classical Hodgkin lymphoma. The CDR3 runs from the conserved cysteine through the conserved F or W. Fields, in order: J gene, D gene, V gene, clone size, CDR3 protein, CDR3 DNA. A D gene is named only where the DNA matches it firmly. Clone size, where shown, is once, few, many, or a class for clones that have expanded.

J: TRBJ1-2; D: .; V: TRBV7-9; size: .; CDR3: CASSATVYDGYTF; DNA: TGTGCCAGCAGCGCTACGGTGTATGACGGCTACACCTTC
J: TRBJ1-4; D: .; V: TRBV9; size: .; CDR3: CASSVHRDNEKLFF; DNA: TGTGCCAGCAGCGTACACAGGGATAATGAAAAACTGTTTTTT
J: TRBJ1-3; D: TRBD1; V: TRBV5-1; size: .; CDR3: CASSGSGTGSSGNTIYF; DNA: TGCGCCAGCAGCGGATCCGGGACAGGGTCCTCTGGAAACACCATATATTTT
J: TRBJ2-6; D: .; V: TRBV5-1; size: .; CDR3: CASSPSQLGTGANVLTF; DNA: TGCGCCAGCAGCCCCTCCCAACTTGGGACCGGGGCCAACGTCCTGACTTTC
J: TRBJ1-1; D: .; V: TRBV7-9; size: .; CDR3: CASSPPGTVMNTEAFF; DNA: TGTGCCAGCAGCCCGCCCGGGACGGTTATGAACACTGAAGCTTTCTTT
J: TRBJ1-2; D: TRBD1; V: TRBV5-1; size: .; CDR3: CASSPTGDYGYTF; DNA: TGCGCCAGCAGCCCGACAGGGGACTATGGCTACACCTTC
J: TRBJ2-7; D: .; V: TRBV18; size: .; CDR3: CASSLDPISYEQYF; DNA: TGTGCCAGCTCACTGGACCCCATTTCCTACGAGCAGTACTTC
J: TRBJ1-2; D: .; V: TRBV6-5; size: .; CDR3: CASSYSTDTPPYGYTF; DNA: TGTGCCAGCAGTTACTCAACCGATACACCACCCTATGGCTACACCTTC
J: TRBJ2-7; D: TRBD2; V: TRBV5-4; size: few; CDR3: CASSLALRGDYEQYF; DNA: TGTGCCAGCAGCTTGGCCTTACGGGGGGACTACGAGCAGTACTTC
J: TRBJ2-3; D: TRBD2; V: TRBV18; size: .; CDR3: CASSPPTSDKNTDTQYF; DNA: TGTGCCAGCTCACCACCGACTAGCGACAAGAACACAGATACGCAGTATTTT
J: TRBJ2-1; D: TRBD2; V: TRBV9; size: .; CDR3: CASSGGAGTYNEQFF; DNA: TGTGCCAGCAGCGGAGGAGCGGGAACCTACAATGAGCAGTTCTTC
J: TRBJ2-1; D: TRBD2; V: TRBV12-5; size: .; CDR3: CASGLVPFGTSGREHYNEQFF; DNA: TGTGCTAGTGGTTTGGTCCCCTTTGGGACTAGCGGGAGAGAGCACTACAATGAGCAGTTCTTC
J: TRBJ1-5; D: .; V: TRBV30; size: .; CDR3: CAWGSNQPQHF; DNA: TGTGCCTGGGGTAGCAATCAGCCCCAGCATTTT